Shown below are 11 T cell receptor beta chains from a single sample sequenced in a study of blood T cell repertoires in COVID-19. The repertoire was sequenced with immunoSEQ multiplex PCR; TCRdb's copy has only in-frame clones and lacks some. The sample carries approximately 100,000 clones, 70% to 85% recorded once. The sample was peripheral blood. Source of these receptors: a woman in her fifties or sixties with acute or convalescent COVID-19.

The chain joins TRBV2 to TRBJ2-2, with a tentative D call TRBD1 (5 bases). The CDR3 length is 12 residues. V was pared by 7 bases and J by 6 bases, with 9 bases between. CDR1 and CDR2 from the germline V gene are SNHLY and FYNNEI. The DNA for the CDR3 is TGTGCCAGCACCTTGGGGCCCGGGGAGCTGTTTTTT. Translation gives CASTLGPGELFF.

This chain connects TRBV7-2 to TRBJ1-2; D is uncertain. Trimming stripped 0 bases from V and 6 bases from J, with 11 bases between. Germline CDR1 reads SGHTA; CDR2 reads FQGNSA. The CDR3 totals 14 residues. CDR3 amino acids: CASSLAYAGDGYTF. The CDR3 region has the DNA TGTGCCAGCAGCTTAGCGTACGCAGGTGATGGCTACACCTTC.

V and J are TRBV5-1 and TRBJ2-6; 8 bases agree with TRBD1. Germline trimming cut 0 bases from V and 1 base from J; bases unmatched to any gene: 3. Germline V gene data show CDR1 as SGHRS and CDR2 as YFSETQ. This CDR3 has 17 residues. CDR3: CASSLGQGASGANVLTF. The CDR3 nucleotides read TGCGCCAGCAGCTTGGGGCAGGGGGCATCTGGGGCCAACGTCCTGACTTTC.

This chain connects TRBV11-2 to TRBJ2-5; TRBD2 aligns across 10 bases. CDR3 length: 15 amino acids. J gave up 5 bases and V 5 bases, and 8 bases lay outside the gene matches. Germline V gene data show CDR1 as SGHAT and CDR2 as FQNNGV. This chain's CDR3 is CASSQSGRAVETQYF. The CDR3 coding sequence is TGTGCCAGCAGCCAGAGCGGGAGGGCCGTTGAGACCCAGTACTTC.

The chain combines TRBV7-2 with TRBJ2-2; D is possibly TRBD2 (6 bases). Germline-derived CDR1 and CDR2 are SGHTA and FQGNSA. The CDR3 covers 15 residues. Trimming took 2 bases from V and 2 from J, leaving 9 bases between them. For the CDR3, the DNA is TGTGCCAGCAGCTTAAGGGACTTTAACACCGGGGAGCTGTTTTTT. Its translation: CASSLRDFNTGELFF.

CDR3 protein: CASSQVGGDYGYTF. The CDR3 nucleotides are TGTGCCAGCAGCCAAGTTGGGGGCGACTATGGCTACACCTTC. The rearrangement joins TRBV14 to TRBJ1-2, with D possibly matching TRBD1 (6 bases). CDR3 length equals 14 residues. The V and J ends lost 1 base and 3 bases respectively, with 9 bases between them. Germline CDR1 and CDR2: SGHDN and FVKESK. Full variable domain (rest looked up from reference TRBV14 and TRBJ1-2): EAGVTQFPSHSVIEKGQTVTLRCDPISGHDNLYWYRRVMGKEIKFLLHFVKESKQDESGMPNNRFLAERTGGTYSTLKVQPAELEDSGVYFCASSQVGGDYGYTFGSGTRLTVV.

The chain couples TRBV4-1 to TRBJ1-2; D possibly corresponds to TRBD1 (5 bases). The germline V gene has CDR1 MGHRA and CDR2 YSYEKL. The CDR3 contains 12 residues. The V end lost 0 bases, the J end lost 7 bases, and 6 bases lay between the germline ends. The CDR3 loop reads CASSQDGGGYTF. CDR3 coding DNA: TGCGCCAGCAGCCAAGACGGGGGTGGCTACACCTTC.

The rearrangement links TRBV6-5 to TRBJ2-7, with 8 nucleotides matching TRBD1. The CDR3 extends over 15 amino acids. After removal of 7 bases from V and 4 bases from J, the junction contained 12 bases not matched to a gene. Germline V CDR1 and CDR2: MNHEY, SVGAGI. The CDR3 loop is CASTISGTGSYEQYF. In DNA form, the CDR3 reads TGTGCCAGCACAATTTCCGGGACAGGAAGTTACGAGCAGTACTTC.

V and J are TRBV13 and TRBJ2-7, with 15 bases identical to TRBD2. The germline CDR1 and CDR2 sequences are PRHDT and FYEKMQ (reference sequence). This CDR3 is 15 amino acids long. V shed 5 bases and J 2 bases; nucleotides not matched to a gene: 1. CDR3 nucleotide sequence: TGTGCCAGCAGCCGGACTAGCGGGGGGGCCTACGAGCAGTACTTC. The encoded protein is CASSRTSGGAYEQYF.

This rearrangement joins TRBV15 to TRBJ1-1; D ambiguous. CDR1 and CDR2 (germline): LNHNV, YYDKDF (reference sequence). CDR3 length: 16 residues. V gave up 0 bases and J gave up 4 bases, with 15 bases separating them. The CDR3 here is CATSRDPFGGTTEAFF. In DNA form, the CDR3 reads TGTGCCACCAGCAGAGATCCCTTCGGTGGTACCACTGAAGCTTTCTTT.

This sequence joins TRBV6-5 and TRBJ1-4, with TRBD1 matching 9 bases. This CDR3 region has 14 residues. Per germline, CDR1 MNHEY and CDR2 SVGAGI. Trimming at V came to 8 bases and at J to 6 bases, leaving 7 bases not matched to a gene. The CDR3 sequence is CASFSTGGDEKLFF. As DNA, the CDR3 is TGTGCCAGCTTCTCTACAGGGGGCGATGAAAAACTGTTTTTT.